The entry below describes one T cell receptor (beta chain). The source of the sample is a study of blood T cell repertoires in COVID-19. The wider study: The United States, Italy and Spain provided the acute and convalescent COVID-19 samples. In each case, the material was cDNA or gDNA derived from T cells, B-cell-depleted T cells, or PBMCs.

The repertoire was sequenced with immunoSEQ multiplex PCR; TCRdb's copy has only in-frame clones and lacks some. Among approximately 250,000 clones, approximately 88% were seen once, and the ten largest hold 1% to 1.5%. The J segment lost 2 bases and the V segment lost 1 base, leaving 4 bases of the junction unmatched. Germline loops: CDR1 MDHEN, CDR2 SYDVKM. CDR3 length equals 15 residues. Ages ranged from roughly 18 to 100 years, with residence in under 25 US areas. Self-reported history from a screening survey and questionnaire set each donor's cohort. What was sequenced was PBMCs or T cells enriched from blood (not recorded which). This sequence joins TRBV28 and TRBJ2-7; 8 bases fit TRBD2. The receptor was derived from a woman aged 35 to 49 with acute COVID-19. CDR3 loop: CASSLSSGGAYEQYF. DNA of the CDR3: TGTGCCAGCAGTTTATCCAGCGGGGGAGCCTACGAGCAGTACTTC.